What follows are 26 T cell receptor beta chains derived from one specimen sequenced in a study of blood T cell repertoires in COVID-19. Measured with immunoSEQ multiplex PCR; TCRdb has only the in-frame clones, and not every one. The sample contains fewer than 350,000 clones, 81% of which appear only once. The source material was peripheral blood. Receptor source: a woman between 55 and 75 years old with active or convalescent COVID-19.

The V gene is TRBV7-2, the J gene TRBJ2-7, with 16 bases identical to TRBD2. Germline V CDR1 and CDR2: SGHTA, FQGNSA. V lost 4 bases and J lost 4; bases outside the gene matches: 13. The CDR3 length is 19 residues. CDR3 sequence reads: CASSSPTGTSGGAGYEQYF. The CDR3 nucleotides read TGTGCCAGCAGCTCCCCGACAGGGACTAGCGGGGGGGCCGGGTACGAGCAGTACTTC.

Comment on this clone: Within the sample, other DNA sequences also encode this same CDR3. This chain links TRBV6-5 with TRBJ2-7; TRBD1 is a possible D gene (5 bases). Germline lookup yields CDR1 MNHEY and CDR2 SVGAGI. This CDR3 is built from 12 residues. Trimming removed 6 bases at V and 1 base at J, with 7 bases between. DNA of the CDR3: TGTGCCAGCAGAACAGGATCCTACGAGCAGTACTTC. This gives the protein CASRTGSYEQYF.

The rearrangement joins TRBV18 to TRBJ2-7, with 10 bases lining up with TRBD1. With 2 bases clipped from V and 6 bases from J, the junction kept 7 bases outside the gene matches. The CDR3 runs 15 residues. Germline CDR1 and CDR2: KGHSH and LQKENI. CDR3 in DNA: TGTGCCAGCTCACCAGTTGGGACAGGGGTAGGCGAGCAGTACTTC. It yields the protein CASSPVGTGVGEQYF. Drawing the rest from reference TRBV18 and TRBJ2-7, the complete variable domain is NAGVMQNPRHLVRRRGQEARLRCSPMKGHSHVYWYRQLPEEGLKFMVYLQKENIIDESGMPKERFSAEFPKEGPSILRIQQVVRGDSAAYFCASSPVGTGVGEQYFGPGTRLTVT.

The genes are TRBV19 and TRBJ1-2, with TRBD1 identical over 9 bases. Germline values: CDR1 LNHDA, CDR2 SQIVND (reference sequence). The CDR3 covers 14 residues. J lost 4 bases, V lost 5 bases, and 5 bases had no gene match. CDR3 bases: TGTGCCAGTAGTCCCGGGACAGGGACCTATGGCTACACCTTC. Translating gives CASSPGTGTYGYTF.

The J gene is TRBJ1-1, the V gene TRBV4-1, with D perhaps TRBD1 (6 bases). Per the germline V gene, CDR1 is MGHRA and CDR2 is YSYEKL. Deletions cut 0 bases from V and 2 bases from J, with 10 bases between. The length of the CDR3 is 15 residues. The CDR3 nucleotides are TGCGCCAGCAGCCAAGAAGTGACAGGCAACACTGAAGCTTTCTTT. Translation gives CASSQEVTGNTEAFF.

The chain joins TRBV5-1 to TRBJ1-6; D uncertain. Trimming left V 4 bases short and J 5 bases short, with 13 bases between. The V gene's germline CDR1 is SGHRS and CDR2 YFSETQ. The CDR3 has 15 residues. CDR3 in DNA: TGCGCCAGCAGCCAGAGGGCTCAGGATAATTCACCCCTCCACTTT. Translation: CASSQRAQDNSPLHF.

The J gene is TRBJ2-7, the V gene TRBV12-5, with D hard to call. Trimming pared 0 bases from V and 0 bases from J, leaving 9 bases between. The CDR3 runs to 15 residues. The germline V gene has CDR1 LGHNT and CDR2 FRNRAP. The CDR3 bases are TGTGCTAGTGGTTTGGTACTTGGTAGCTCCTACGAGCAGTACTTC. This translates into CASGLVLGSSYEQYF.

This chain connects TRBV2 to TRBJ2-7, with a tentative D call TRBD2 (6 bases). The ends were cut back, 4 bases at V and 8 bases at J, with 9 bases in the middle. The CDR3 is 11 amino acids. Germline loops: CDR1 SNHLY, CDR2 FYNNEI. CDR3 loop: CASSGGEKQYF. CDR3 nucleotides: TGTGCCAGCAGTGGCGGGGAGAAGCAGTACTTC. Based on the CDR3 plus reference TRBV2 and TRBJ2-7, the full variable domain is EPEVTQTPSHQVTQMGQEVILRCVPISNHLYFYWYRQILGQKVEFLVSFYNNEISEKSEIFDDQFSVERPDGSNFTLKIRSTKLEDSAMYFCASSGGEKQYFGPGTRLTVT.

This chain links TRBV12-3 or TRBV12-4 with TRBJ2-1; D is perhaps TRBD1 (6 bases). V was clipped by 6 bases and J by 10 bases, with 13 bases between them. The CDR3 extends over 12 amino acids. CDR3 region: CASSPGQFEQFF. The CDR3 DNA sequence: TGTGCCAGCAGCCCCGGACAGTTCGAGCAGTTCTTC.

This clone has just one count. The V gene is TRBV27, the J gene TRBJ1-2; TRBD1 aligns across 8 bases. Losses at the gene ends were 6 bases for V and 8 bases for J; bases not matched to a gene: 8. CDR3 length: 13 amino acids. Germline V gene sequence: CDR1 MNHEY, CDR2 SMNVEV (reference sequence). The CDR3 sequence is CASRRQGAGGYTF. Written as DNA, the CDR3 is TGTGCCAGCAGACGTCAGGGGGCGGGGGGCTACACCTTC.

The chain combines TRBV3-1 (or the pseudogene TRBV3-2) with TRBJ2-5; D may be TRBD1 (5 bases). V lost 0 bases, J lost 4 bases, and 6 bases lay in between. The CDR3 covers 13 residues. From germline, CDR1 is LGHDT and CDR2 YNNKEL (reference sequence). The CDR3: CASSQERGETQYF. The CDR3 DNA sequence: TGTGCCAGCAGCCAAGAAAGGGGAGAGACCCAGTACTTC.

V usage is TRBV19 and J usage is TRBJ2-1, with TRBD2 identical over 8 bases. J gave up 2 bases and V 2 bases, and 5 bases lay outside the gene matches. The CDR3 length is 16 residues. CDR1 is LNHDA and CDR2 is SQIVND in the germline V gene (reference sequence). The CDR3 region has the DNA TGTGCCAGTAGTATACAGGGGCGGGGGGCCTACAATGAGCAGTTCTTC. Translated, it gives CASSIQGRGAYNEQFF.

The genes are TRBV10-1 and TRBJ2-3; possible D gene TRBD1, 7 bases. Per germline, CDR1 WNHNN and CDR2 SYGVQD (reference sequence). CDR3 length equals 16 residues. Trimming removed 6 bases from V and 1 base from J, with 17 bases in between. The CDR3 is CASSRGLGQCTDTQYF. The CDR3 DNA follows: TGCGCCAGCAGCCGGGGACTGGGACAGTGCACAGATACGCAGTATTTT.

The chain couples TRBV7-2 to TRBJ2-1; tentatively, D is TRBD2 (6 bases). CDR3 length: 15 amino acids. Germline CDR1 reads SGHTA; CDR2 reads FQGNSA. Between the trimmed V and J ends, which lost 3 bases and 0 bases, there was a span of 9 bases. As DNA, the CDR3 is TGTGCCAGCAGCTTTGCGGGGCCCTCCTACAATGAGCAGTTCTTC. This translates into CASSFAGPSYNEQFF.

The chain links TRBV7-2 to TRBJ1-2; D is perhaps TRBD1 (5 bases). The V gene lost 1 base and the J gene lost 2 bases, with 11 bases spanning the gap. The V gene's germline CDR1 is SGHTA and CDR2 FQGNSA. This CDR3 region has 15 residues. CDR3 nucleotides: TGTGCCAGCAGCTTAGAAAGACAGTCGAACTATGGCTACACCTTC. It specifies CASSLERQSNYGYTF.

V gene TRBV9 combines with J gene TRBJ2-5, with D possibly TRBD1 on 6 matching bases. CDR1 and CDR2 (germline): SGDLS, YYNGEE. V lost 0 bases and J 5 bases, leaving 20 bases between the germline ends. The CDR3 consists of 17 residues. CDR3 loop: CASSVGRGQRPDETQYF. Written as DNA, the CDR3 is TGTGCCAGCAGCGTAGGAAGGGGACAAAGGCCGGACGAGACCCAGTACTTC.

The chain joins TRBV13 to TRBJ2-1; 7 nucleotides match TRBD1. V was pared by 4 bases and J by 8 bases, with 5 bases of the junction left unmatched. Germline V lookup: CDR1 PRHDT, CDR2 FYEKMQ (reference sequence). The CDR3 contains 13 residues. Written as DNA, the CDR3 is TGTGCCAGCAGCTGGATGACAGGGCATGAGCAGTTCTTC. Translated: CASSWMTGHEQFF. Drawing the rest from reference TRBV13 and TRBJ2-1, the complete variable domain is AAGVIQSPRHLIKEKRETATLKCYPIPRHDTVYWYQQGPGQDPQFLISFYEKMQSDKGSIPDRFSAQQFSDYHSELNMSSLELGDSALYFCASSWMTGHEQFFGPGTRLTVL.

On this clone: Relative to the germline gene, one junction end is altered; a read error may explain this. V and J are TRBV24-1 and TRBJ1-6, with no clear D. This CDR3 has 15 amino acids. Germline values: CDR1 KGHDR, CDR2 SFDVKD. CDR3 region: CATSDPPGRGSPFHF. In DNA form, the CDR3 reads TGTGCCACCAGTGATCCCCCCGGACGGGGATCACCCTTCCACTTT.

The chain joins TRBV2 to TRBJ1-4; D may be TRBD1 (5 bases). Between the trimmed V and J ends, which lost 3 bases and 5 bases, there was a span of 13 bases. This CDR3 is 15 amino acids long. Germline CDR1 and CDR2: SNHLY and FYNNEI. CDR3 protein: CASSDMAGGNEKLFF. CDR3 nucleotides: TGTGCCAGCAGTGATATGGCTGGGGGGAATGAAAAACTGTTTTTT.

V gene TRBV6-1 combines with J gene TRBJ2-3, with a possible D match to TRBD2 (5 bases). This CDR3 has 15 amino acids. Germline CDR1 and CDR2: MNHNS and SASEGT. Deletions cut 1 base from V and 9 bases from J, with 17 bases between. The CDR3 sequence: CASSEGLLQKHTQYF. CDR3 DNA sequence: TGTGCCAGCAGTGAAGGACTACTCCAGAAGCACACGCAGTATTTT.

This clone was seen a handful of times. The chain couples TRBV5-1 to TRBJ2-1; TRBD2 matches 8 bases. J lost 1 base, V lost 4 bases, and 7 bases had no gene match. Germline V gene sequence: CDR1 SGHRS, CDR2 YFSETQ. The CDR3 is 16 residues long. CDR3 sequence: CASSRTGGPSYNEQFF. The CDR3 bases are TGCGCCAGCAGCCGGACGGGGGGGCCGTCCTACAATGAGCAGTTCTTC.

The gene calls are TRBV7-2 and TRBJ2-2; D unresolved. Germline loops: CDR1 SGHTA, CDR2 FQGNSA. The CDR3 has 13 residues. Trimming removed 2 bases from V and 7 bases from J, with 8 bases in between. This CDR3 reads CASSLRGLGELFF. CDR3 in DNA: TGTGCCAGCAGCTTACGAGGCCTCGGGGAGCTGTTTTTT.

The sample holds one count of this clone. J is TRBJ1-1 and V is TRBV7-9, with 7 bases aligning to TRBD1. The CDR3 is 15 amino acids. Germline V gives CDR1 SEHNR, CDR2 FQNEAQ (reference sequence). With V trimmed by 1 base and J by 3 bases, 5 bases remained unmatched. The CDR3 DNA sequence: TGTGCCAGCAGCTTAGGGGCAGGGGGTTACACTGAAGCTTTCTTT. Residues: CASSLGAGGYTEAFF.

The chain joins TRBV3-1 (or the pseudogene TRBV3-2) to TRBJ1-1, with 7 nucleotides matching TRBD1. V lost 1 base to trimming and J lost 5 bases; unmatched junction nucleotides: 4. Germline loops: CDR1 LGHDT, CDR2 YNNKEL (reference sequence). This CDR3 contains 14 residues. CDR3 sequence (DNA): TGTGCCAGCAGCCAAGTGACCAGGGGGACTGAAGCTTTCTTT. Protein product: CASSQVTRGTEAFF.

The CDR3 DNA reads TGCGCCAGCAGCTTGGACAGCACCGCCTATGGCTACACCTTC. Amino acids: CASSLDSTAYGYTF. This chain links TRBV5-1 with TRBJ1-2; D is ambiguous. The germline V gene has CDR1 SGHRS and CDR2 YFSETQ. V shed 0 bases and J shed 4 bases, with 10 bases lying between them. The CDR3 is made up of 14 amino acids. Full variable domain (rest looked up from reference TRBV5-1 and TRBJ1-2): KAGVTQTPRYLIKTRGQQVTLSCSPISGHRSVSWYQQTPGQGLQFLFEYFSETQRNKGNFPGRFSGRQFSNSRSEMNVSTLELGDSALYLCASSLDSTAYGYTFGSGTRLTVV.

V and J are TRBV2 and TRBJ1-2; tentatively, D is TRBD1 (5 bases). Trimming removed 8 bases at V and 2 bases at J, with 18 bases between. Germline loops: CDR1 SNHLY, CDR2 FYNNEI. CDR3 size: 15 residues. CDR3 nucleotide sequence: TGTGCCAGCCAAGGGGTGGGGACTATCAACTATGGCTACACCTTC. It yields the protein CASQGVGTINYGYTF.